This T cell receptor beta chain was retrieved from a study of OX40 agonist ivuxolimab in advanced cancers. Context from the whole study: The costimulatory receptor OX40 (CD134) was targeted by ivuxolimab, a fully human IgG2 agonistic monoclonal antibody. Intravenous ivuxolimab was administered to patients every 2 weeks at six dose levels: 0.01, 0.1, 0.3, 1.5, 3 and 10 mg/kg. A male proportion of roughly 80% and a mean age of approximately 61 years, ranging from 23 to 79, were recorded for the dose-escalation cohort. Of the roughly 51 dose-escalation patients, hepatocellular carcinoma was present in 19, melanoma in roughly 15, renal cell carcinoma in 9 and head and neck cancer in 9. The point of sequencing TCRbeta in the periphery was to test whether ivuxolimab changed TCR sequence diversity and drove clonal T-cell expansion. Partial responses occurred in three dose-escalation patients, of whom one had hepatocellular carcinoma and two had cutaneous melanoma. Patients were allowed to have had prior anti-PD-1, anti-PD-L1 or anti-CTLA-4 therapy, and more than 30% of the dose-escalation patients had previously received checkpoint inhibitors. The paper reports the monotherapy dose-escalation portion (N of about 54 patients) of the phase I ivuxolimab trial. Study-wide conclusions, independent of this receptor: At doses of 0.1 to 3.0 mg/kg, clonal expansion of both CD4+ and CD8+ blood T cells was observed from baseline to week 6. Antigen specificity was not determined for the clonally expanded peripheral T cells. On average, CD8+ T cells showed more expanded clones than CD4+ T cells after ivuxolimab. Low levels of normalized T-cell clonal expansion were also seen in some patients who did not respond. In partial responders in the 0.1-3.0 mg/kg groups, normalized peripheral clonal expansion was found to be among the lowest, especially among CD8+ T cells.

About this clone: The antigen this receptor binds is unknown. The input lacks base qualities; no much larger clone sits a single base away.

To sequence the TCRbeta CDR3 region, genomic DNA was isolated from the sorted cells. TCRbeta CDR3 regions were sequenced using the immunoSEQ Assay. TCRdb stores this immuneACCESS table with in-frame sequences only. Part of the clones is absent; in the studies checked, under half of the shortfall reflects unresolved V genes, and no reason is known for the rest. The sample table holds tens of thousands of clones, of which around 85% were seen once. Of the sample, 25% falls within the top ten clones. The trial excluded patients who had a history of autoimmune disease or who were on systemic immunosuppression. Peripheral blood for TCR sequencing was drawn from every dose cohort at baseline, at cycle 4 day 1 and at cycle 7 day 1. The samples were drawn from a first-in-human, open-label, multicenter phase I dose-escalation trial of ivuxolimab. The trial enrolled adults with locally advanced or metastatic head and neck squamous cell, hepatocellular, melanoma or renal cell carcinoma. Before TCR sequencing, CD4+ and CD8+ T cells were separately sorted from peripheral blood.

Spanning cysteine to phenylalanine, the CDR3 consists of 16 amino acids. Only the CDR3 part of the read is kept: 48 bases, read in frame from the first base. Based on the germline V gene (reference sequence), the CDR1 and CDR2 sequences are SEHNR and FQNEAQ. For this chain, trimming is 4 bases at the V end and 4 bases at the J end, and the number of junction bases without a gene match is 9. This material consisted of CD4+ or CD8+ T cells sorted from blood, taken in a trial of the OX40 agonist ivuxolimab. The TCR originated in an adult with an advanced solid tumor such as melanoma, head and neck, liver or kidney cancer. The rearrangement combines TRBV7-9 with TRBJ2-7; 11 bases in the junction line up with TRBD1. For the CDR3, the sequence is CASSSDRTGGAYEQYF. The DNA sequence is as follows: TGTGCCAGCAGCTCTGACCGGACAGGGGGCGCATACGAGCAGTACTTC.